The entry below describes one T cell receptor (beta chain). What this receptor recognizes is not known. No base-level quality is on record; no much larger clone is a single base apart. This sample is part of a study of shared clonotypes between healthy human individuals (TCRdb year 2020). The study in broad terms: The cohort included three men and a couple of women between 18 and 49 years of age. For each donor, CD4 naive and CD4 memory were each given three plates, CD8 naive was given two plates, and CD8 memory was given one plate. The study deeply sequenced blood TCR repertoires of several healthy adults to estimate repertoire size and the extent of clonotype sharing between individuals. To increase sequencing depth and limit assay-specific biases, different laboratories used diverse techniques to prepare libraries and sequence TCR repertoires. Per donor, leukapheresis produced somewhere between about 0.85 and 9.5 billion PBMCs. Overall study outcomes, separate from this receptor: Incomplete sequencing was indicated by rarefaction of sorted-subset datasets, despite the large sequencing depth. Higher generation probabilities were observed for clonotypes shared by all four sorted-subset donors than for non-shared clonotypes. Because the study included only a small number of donors, the genetic and exposure-history diversity represented was limited. Estimated clonotype richness was generally larger for naive than for memory subsets. Sampling was restricted to blood, and TCR repertoires in tissue are likely to differ from TCR repertoires in blood. Based on pairwise subsampling, the degree of clonotype sharing among donors was expected to be affected by sequencing depth. When several donors were compared, the shared fraction of clonotypes was about 5.4% for naive CD4, 3.5% for naive CD8, 2.3% for memory CD4, and 0.4% for memory CD8.

The donors were healthy, HIV-negative adults who had no recently reported acute infections or vaccinations. Every donor was a Caucasian adult residing in Nashville, Tennessee, USA. CD8 memory samples consisted of magnetically selected CD45RO+ cells combined with CCR7-negative CD45RA+ effector memory (TemRA) cells. After blood collection by leukapheresis, PBMCs were isolated using Ficoll-Histopaque density gradient centrifugation and then cryopreserved in the vapor phase of liquid nitrogen. Purity and quantity of every magnetically sorted T cell population were checked by analytical flow cytometry. Genomic DNA was isolated from every sorted fraction and measured by UV absorbance on a Nanodrop 2000c. CDR1 and CDR2 are drawn from the germline V gene (reference sequence): MNHEY, SMNVEV. Deletion took 0 bases off V and 5 bases off J, with a span of 11 bases between the germline ends. Its CDR3 holds 14 amino acids, cysteine through phenylalanine. Of all the DNA, just the CDR3 is kept, 42 bases in frame from base 1.

TCR CDR3 regions were amplified from genomic DNA by multiplex PCR using the deep immunoSEQ assay. Genomic DNA extracted from each cell subset was distributed evenly over all wells of several immunoSEQ 96-well plates, and each plate served as one replicate. For sorted subsets, 150 to 250 ng of genomic DNA, equivalent to roughly 33,000 T cell genomes, went into each replicate PCR. Purified libraries were quantified with a Qubit 3.0 fluorometer, sized on a Bioanalyzer 2100, and re-quantified with the KAPA Library Quantification kit. A separate single-read 150-cycle Illumina NextSeq 550 flow cell was used to sequence each immunoSEQ 96-well plate. The study's processing was this. Because the immunoSEQ output included only junctional sequences and no quality scores, the filtering could not be the same as the filtering used for full-length reads. Sequences were annotated with PyIR, a Python wrapper for IgBLAST v1.9, using IMGT germline references to assign V/J genes and CDR3. Reads with weak V/J assignments (E-value above 1e-6), missing CDR3, stop codons, out-of-frame junctions, or ambiguous translated residues were removed. A V3J clonotype was defined by an identical inferred V gene, J gene, and CDR3 amino acid sequence. Percentage overlap between repertoires was computed as shared unique clonotypes divided by the size of the smaller repertoire. Repertoire richness was assessed with RTK rarefaction, the Chao1 estimator, and Recon v2.1 estimates of unobserved clonotypes. Generation probabilities were computed with OLGA for all TCRbeta clonotypes obtained by the gDNA method from a handful of donors. The table was pulled from immuneACCESS by TCRdb, which kept in-frame rearrangements only. Such tables lose some clones; where checked, under half of the loss comes from unresolved V genes, and the rest has no known cause. V and J calls plus clone size are reproduced from that table; the DNA served to infer D and trimming. For this sample the table gives hundreds of thousands of clones, of which roughly 84% were detected only once. Jointly, the top ten make up roughly 16% of the sample.

This TCR was recovered from a man in his late teens or twenties in good health. The sequencing input was memory CD8+ T cells sorted from blood. The cell subset or site tag for this specimen amounts to: CD45RO+ cells pooled with CCR7-negative TemRA cells. The V and J genes are TRBV27 and TRBJ2-7, with the D gene not confidently named. The DNA sequence is TGTGCCAGCAGTTTATCTAGGTATCGGGACGAGCAGTACTTC. This translates into CASSLSRYRDEQYF.